This TCR beta chain derives from a study of T cells after yellow fever vaccination. This clonotype was seen only a few times. A process of 5'RACE template switching, which added a universal primer site and UMIs, was used to make TCR cDNA. TCRdb re-derived calls from the 5' RACE reads in MiXCR, one entry per CDR3 protein. The data show about 350,000 distinct CDR3 sequences, 7% to 9% seen once. V shed 2 bases and J shed 0 bases, with 11 bases lying between them. This CDR3 comprises 16 residues. CDR1 and CDR2 from the germline V gene are ENHRY and SYGVKD. The sequenced sample was PBMCs, obtained about 49 days after the first yellow fever vaccination. The chain joins TRBV10-3 to TRBJ1-5; no reliable D call. This sequence was found in a man aged 18-30 years who received the YFV17D yellow fever vaccine. The CDR3 is CAISEMGDYSNQPQHF. The DNA for the CDR3 is TGTGCCATCAGTGAGATGGGTGATTATAGCAATCAGCCCCAGCATTTT.